The clone carrying this T cell receptor (beta chain) was seen just once. Its antigen remains unknown. The protocol was immunoSEQ multiplex PCR, while the TCRdb copy is restricted to in-frame clones and leaves out a portion. The sample records more than 7,000 clones, 88% being singletons. The record originates from a study of OX40 agonist ivuxolimab in advanced cancers. Regarding the study as a whole: Expanded clones tended on average to be more numerous among CD8+ T cells than CD4+. Clonal expansion in partial responders at 0.1-3.0 mg/kg ranked among the lowest. Certain nonresponding patients likewise had low normalized T-cell clonal expansion.

The cohort excluded patients with autoimmune disease history or systemic immunosuppression. The CDR3 spans 17 residues. The rearrangement joins TRBV21-1 to TRBJ2-7; the table calls TRBD1, which could not be checked here. TRBV21-1 corresponds to a pseudogene. Material: CD4+ or CD8+ T cells sorted from blood, obtained in a trial of the OX40 agonist ivuxolimab. This clonotype originated in an adult with an advanced solid tumor such as melanoma, head and neck, liver or kidney cancer. The chain's CDR3 is CASSAPPGQGYSYEQYF. CDR3 nucleotide sequence: TGTGCCAGCAGCGCACCCCCGGGACAGGGATACTCCTACGAGCAGTACTTC.